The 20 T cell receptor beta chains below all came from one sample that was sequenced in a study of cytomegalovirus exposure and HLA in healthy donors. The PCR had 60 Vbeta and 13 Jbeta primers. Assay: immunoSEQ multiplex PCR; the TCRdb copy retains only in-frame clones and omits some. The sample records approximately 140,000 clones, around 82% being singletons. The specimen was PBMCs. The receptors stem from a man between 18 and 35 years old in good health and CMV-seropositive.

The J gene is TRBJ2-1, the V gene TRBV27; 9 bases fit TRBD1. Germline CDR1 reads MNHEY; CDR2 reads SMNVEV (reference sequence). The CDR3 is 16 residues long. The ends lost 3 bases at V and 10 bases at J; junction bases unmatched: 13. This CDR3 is CASSLGSTGGFWEQFF. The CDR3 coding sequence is TGTGCCAGCAGTTTGGGATCCACAGGGGGCTTTTGGGAGCAGTTCTTC.

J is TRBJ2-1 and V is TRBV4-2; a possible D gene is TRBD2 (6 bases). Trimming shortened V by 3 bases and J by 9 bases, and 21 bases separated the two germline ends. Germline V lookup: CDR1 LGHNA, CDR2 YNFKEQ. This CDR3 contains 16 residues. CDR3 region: CASSQGGGGPPGEQFF. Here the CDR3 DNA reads TGTGCCAGCAGCCAGGGGGGTGGAGGCCCCCCAGGTGAGCAGTTCTTC.

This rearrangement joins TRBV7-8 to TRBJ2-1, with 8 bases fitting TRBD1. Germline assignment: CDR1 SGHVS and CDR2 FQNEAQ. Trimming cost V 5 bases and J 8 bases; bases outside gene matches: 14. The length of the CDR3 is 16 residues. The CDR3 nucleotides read TGTGCCAGCAGCCCACCCCGGGACAGGTTGAGCGATGAGCAGTTCTTC. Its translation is CASSPPRDRLSDEQFF.

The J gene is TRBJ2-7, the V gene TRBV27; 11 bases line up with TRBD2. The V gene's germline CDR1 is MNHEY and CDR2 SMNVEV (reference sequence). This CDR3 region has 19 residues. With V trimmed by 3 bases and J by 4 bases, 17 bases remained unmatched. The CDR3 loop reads CASSFLPSGRPRSLYEQYF. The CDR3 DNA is TGTGCCAGCAGTTTCCTGCCTAGCGGGAGGCCCAGGTCTCTATACGAGCAGTACTTC.

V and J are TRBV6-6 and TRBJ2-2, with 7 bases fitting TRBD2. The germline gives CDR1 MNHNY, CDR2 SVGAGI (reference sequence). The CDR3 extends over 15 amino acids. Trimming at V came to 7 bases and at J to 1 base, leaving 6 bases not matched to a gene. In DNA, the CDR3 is TGTGCCAGCATTACCGGGACTATGAACACCGGGGAGCTGTTTTTT. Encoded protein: CASITGTMNTGELFF.

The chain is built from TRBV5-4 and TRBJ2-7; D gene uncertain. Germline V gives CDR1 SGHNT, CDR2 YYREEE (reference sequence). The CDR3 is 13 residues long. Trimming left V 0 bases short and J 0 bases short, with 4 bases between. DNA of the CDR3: TGTGCCAGCAGCTTGGACTTCTCCTACGAGCAGTACTTC. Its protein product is CASSLDFSYEQYF. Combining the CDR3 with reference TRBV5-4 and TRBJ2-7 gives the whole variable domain ETGVTQSPTHLIKTRGQQVTLRCSSQSGHNTVSWYQQALGQGPQFIFQYYREEENGRGNFPPRFSGLQFPNYSSELNVNALELDDSALYLCASSLDFSYEQYFGPGTRLTVT.

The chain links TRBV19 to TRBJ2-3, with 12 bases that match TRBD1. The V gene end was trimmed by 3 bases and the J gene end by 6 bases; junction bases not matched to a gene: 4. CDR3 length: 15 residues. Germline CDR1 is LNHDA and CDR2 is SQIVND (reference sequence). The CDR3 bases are TGTGCCAGTAGTATCGGGACAGGGGGCCTTGATACGCAGTATTTT. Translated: CASSIGTGGLDTQYF.

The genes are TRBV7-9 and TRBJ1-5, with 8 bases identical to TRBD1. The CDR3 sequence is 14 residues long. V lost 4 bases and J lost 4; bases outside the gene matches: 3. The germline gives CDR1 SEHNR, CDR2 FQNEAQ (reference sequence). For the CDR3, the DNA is TGTGCCAGCAGCTCACAGGGGGAAAATCAGCCCCAGCATTTT. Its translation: CASSSQGENQPQHF. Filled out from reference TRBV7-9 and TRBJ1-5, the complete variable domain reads DTGVSQNPRHKITKRGQNVTFRCDPISEHNRLYWYRQTLGQGPEFLTYFQNEAQLEKSRLLSDRFSAERPKGSFSTLEIQRTEQGDSAMYLCASSSQGENQPQHFGDGTRLSIL.

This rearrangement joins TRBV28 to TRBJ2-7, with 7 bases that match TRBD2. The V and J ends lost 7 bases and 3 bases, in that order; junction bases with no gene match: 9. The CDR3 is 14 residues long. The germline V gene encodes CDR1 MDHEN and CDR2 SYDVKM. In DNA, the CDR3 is TGTGCCAGCACACCACTAAGCGGGATCTACGAGCAGTACTTC. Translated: CASTPLSGIYEQYF.

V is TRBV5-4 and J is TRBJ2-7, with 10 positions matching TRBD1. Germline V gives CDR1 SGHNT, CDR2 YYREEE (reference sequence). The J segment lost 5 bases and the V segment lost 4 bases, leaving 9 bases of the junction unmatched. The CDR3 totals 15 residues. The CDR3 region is CASSQTGGAPHEQYF. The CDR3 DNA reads TGTGCCAGCAGCCAGACAGGGGGCGCCCCCCACGAGCAGTACTTC.

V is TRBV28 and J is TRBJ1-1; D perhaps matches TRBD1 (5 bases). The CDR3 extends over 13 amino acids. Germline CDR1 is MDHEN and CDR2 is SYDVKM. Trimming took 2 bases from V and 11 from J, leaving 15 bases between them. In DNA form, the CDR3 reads TGTGCCAGCAGTTTAGGGGTATGGGGGGGGGCTTTCTTT. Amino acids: CASSLGVWGGAFF. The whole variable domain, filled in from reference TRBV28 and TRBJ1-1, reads DVKVTQSSRYLVKRTGEKVFLECVQDMDHENMFWYRQDPGLGLRLIYFSYDVKMKEKGDIPEGYSVSREKKERFSLILESASTNQTSMYLCASSLGVWGGAFFGQGTRLTVV.

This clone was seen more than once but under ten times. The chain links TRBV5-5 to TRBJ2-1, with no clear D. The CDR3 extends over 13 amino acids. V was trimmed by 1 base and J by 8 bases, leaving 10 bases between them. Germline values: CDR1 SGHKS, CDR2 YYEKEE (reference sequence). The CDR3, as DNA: TGTGCCAGCAGCTTGATCCTCAGCGATGAGCAGTTCTTC. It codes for CASSLILSDEQFF.

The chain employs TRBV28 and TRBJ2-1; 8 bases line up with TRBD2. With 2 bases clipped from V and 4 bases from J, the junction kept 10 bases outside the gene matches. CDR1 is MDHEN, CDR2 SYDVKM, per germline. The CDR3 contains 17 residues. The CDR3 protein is CASSLGSVAGTYNEQFF. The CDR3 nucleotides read TGTGCCAGCAGTTTAGGGTCAGTAGCGGGGACATACAATGAGCAGTTCTTC.

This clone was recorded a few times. The CDR3 DNA follows: TGTGCCATCGGAGCCGGGGGGGAGCAGTACTTC. Translation: CAIGAGGEQYF. J is TRBJ2-7 and V is TRBV10-3; 7 nucleotides align to TRBD2. CDR1 is ENHRY and CDR2 is SYGVKD in the germline V gene. V lost 8 bases to trimming and J lost 7 bases; unmatched junction nucleotides: 5. This CDR3 spans 11 amino acids.

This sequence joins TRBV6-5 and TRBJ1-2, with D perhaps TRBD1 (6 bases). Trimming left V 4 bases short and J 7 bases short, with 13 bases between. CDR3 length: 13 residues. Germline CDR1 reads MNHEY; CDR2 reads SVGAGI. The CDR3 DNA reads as TGTGCCAGCAGTTCGGGGGGGGCGCCTGGCTACACCTTC. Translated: CASSSGGAPGYTF.

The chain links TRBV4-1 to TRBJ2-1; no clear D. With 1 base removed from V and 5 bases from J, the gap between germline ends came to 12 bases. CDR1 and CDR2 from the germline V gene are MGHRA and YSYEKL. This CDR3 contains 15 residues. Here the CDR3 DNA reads TGCGCCAGCAGCCAAGTTGGCGGTCTCGACAATGAGCAGTTCTTC. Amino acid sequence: CASSQVGGLDNEQFF.

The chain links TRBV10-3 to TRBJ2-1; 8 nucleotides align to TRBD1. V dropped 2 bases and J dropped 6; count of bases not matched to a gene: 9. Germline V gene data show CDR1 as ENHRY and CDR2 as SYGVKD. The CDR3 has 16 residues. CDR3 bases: TGTGCCATCAGTGAGCCCGGGACAGGTATGCCCAATGAGCAGTTCTTC. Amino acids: CAISEPGTGMPNEQFF.

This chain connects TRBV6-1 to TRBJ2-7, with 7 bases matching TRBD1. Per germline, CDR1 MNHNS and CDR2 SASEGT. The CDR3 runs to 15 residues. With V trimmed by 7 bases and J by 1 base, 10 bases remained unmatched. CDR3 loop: CASTRQGELSYEQYF. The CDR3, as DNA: TGTGCCAGCACCCGACAGGGAGAGCTGTCCTACGAGCAGTACTTC.

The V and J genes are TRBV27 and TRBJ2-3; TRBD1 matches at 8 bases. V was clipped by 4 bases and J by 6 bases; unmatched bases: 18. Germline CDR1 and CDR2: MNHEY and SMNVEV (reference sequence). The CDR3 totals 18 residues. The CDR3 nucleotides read TGTGCCAGCAGTTCCTCGCGAACAGGGGGTCGACAACGGGATACGCAGTATTTT. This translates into CASSSSRTGGRQRDTQYF.

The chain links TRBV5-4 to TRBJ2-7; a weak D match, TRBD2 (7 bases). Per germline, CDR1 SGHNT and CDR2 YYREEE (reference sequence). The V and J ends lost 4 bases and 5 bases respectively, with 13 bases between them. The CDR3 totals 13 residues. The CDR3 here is CASSPPGGNEQYF. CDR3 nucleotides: TGTGCCAGCAGCCCCCCGGGGGGCAACGAGCAGTACTTC. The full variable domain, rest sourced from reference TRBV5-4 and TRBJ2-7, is ETGVTQSPTHLIKTRGQQVTLRCSSQSGHNTVSWYQQALGQGPQFIFQYYREEENGRGNFPPRFSGLQFPNYSSELNVNALELDDSALYLCASSPPGGNEQYFGPGTRLTVT.